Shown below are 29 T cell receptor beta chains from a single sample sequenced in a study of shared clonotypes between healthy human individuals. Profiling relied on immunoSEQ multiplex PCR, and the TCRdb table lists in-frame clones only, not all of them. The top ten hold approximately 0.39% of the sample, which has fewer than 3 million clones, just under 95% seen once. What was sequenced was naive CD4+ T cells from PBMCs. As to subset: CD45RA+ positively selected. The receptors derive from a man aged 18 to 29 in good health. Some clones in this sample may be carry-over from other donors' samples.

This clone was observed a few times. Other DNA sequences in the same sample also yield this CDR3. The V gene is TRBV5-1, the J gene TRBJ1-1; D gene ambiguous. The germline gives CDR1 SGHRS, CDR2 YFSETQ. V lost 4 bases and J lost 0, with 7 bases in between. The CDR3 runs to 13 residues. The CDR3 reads CASSTTVNTEAFF. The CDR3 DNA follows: TGCGCCAGCAGCACAACAGTGAACACTGAAGCTTTCTTT.

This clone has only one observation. CDR3 nucleotides: TGTGCCAGCAGCTTGCGGTATGAAAAACTGTTTTTT. This encodes CASSLRYEKLFF. The rearrangement joins TRBV5-5 to TRBJ1-4; D is unclear. V lost 1 base to trimming and J lost 6 bases, with 4 bases between them. Germline CDR1 and CDR2: SGHKS and YYEKEE (reference sequence). There are 12 residues in the CDR3.

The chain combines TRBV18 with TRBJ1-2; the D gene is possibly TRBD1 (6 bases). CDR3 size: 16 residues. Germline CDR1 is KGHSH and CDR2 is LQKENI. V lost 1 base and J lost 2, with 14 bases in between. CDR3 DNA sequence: TGTGCCAGCTCACCACAGTCAGGGGATACGAACTATGGCTACACCTTC. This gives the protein CASSPQSGDTNYGYTF.

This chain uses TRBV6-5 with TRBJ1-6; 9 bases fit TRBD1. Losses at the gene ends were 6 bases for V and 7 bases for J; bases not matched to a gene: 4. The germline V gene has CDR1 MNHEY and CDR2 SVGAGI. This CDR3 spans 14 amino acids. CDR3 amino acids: CASRTGGGNSPLHF. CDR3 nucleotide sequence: TGTGCCAGCAGGACAGGGGGTGGCAATTCACCCCTCCACTTT.

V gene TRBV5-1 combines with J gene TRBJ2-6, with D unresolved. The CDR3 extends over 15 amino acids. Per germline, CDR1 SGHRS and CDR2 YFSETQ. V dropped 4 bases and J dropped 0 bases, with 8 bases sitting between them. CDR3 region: CASSMANSGANVLTF. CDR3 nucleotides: TGCGCCAGCAGCATGGCGAACTCTGGGGCCAACGTCCTGACTTTC.

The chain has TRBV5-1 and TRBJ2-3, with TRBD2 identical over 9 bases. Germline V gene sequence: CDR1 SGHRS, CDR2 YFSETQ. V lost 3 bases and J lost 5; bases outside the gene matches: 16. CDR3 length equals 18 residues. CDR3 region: CASSSRSLVAGVEDTQYF. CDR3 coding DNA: TGCGCCAGCAGCTCTCGGAGTTTGGTAGCGGGAGTTGAAGATACGCAGTATTTT.

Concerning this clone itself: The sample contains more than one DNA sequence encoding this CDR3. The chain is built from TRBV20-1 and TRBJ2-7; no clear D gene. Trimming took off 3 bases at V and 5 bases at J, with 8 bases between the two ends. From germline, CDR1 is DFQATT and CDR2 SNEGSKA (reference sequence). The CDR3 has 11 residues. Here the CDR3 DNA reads TGCAGTGCTAGTCCCGAGGACGAGCAGTACTTC. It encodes CSASPEDEQYF.

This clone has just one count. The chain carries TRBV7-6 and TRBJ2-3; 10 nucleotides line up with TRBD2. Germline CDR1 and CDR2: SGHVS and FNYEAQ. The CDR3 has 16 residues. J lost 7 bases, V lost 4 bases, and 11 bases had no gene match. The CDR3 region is CASSSIRASGRYTQYF. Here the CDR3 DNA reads TGTGCCAGCAGCTCCATAAGGGCTAGCGGGAGATATACGCAGTATTTT.

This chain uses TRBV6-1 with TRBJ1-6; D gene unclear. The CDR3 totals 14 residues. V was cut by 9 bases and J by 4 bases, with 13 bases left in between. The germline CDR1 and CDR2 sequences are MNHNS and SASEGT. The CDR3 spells CASTVLLYNSPLHF. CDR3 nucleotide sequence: TGTGCCAGTACAGTTCTCCTTTATAATTCACCCCTCCACTTT.

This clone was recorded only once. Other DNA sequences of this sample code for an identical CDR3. The CDR3 DNA sequence: TGTGCCAGCAGTGAGTGGTACGAGCAGTACTTC. Amino acid sequence: CASSEWYEQYF. The V call is TRBV6-1, the J call TRBJ2-7; D gene unclear. The V gene lost 3 bases and the J gene lost 4 bases, with 4 bases spanning the gap. The CDR3 sequence is 11 residues long. Germline CDR1 MNHNS, CDR2 SASEGT.

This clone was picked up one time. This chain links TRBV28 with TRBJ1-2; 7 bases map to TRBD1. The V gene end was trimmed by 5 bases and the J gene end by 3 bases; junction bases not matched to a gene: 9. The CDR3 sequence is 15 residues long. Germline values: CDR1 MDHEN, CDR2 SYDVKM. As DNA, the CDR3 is TGTGCCAGCAGTCCAAATTGGGGGACAGACTATGGCTACACCTTC. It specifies CASSPNWGTDYGYTF.

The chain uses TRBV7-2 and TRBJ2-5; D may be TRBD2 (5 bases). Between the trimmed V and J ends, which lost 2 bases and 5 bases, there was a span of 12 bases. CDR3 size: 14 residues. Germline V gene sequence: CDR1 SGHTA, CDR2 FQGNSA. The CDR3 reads CASSLLGPGETQYF. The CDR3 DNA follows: TGTGCCAGCAGCTTATTGGGCCCGGGGGAGACCCAGTACTTC.

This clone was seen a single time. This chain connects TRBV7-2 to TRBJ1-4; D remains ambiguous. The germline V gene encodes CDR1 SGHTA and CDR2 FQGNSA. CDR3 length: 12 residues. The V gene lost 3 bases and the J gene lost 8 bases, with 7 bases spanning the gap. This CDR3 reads CASSFPPEKLFF. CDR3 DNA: TGTGCCAGCAGCTTTCCCCCAGAAAAACTGTTTTTT.

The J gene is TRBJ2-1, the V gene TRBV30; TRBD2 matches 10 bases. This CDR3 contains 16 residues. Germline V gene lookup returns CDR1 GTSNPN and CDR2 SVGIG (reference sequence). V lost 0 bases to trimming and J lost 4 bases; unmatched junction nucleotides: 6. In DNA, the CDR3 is TGTGCCTGGAGTGTAAGTAGGACTAGCGGATACAATGAGCAGTTCTTC. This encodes CAWSVSRTSGYNEQFF.

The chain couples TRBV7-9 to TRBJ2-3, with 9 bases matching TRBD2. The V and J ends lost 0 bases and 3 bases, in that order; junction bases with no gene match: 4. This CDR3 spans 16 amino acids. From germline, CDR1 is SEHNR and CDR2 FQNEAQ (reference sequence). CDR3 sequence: CASSLARLAGTDTQYF. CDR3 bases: TGTGCCAGCAGCTTAGCGCGGCTAGCGGGGACAGATACGCAGTATTTT.

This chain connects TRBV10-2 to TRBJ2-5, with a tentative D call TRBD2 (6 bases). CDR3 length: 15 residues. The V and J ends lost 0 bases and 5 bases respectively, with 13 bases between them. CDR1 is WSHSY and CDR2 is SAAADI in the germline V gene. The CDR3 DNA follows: TGCGCCAGCAGTGAGTCGAGTTCGGGGAGGGAGACCCAGTACTTC. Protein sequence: CASSESSSGRETQYF.

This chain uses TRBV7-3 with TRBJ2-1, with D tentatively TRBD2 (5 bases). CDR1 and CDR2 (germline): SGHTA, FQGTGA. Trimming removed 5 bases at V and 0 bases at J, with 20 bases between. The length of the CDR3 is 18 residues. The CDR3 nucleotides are TGTGCCAGCAGCGCAACTCCGTTAGCGCTCAGCTCCTACAATGAGCAGTTCTTC. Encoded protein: CASSATPLALSSYNEQFF.

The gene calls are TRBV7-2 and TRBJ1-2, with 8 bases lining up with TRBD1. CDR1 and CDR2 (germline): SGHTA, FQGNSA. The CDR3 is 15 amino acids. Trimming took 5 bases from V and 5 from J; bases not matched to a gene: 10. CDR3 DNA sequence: TGTGCCAGCAGCCTGGCAGGGGGCGCACGGTATGGCTACACCTTC. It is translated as CASSLAGGARYGYTF.

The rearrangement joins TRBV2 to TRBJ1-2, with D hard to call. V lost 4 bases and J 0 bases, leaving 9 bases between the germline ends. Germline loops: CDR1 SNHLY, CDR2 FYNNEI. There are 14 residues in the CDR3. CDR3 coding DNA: TGTGCCAGCAGTGGTCAGAGTACTAACTATGGCTACACCTTC. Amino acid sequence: CASSGQSTNYGYTF.

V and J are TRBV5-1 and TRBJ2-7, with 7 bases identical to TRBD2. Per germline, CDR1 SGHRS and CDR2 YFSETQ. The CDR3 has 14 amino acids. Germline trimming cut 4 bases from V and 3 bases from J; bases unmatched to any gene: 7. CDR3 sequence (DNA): TGCGCCAGCAGCCCCCGGGACTACGTCTACGAGCAGTACTTC. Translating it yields CASSPRDYVYEQYF.

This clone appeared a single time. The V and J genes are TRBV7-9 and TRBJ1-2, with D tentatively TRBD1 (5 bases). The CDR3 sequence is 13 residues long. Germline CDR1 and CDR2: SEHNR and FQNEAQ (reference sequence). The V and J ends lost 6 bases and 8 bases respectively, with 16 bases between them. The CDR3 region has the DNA TGTGCCAGCAGTAGGACCGGGGGGAAGGGCTACACCTTC. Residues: CASSRTGGKGYTF.

CDR3 residues: CASSLSRGGKNIQYF. The CDR3 DNA reads TGCGCCAGCAGTTTATCCCGGGGCGGGAAAAACATTCAGTACTTC. This chain connects TRBV10-1 to TRBJ2-4, with D perhaps assigned TRBD1 or TRBD2 (5 bases each). The CDR3 contains 15 residues. The germline V and J ends were trimmed by 5 bases and 4 bases, with 15 bases remaining between them. Per germline, CDR1 WNHNN and CDR2 SYGVQD (reference sequence).

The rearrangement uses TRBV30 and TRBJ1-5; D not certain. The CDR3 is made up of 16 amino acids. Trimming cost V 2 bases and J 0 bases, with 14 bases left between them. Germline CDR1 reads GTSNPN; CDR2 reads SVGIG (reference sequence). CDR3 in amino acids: CAWSSSDLYSNQPQHF. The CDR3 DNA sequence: TGTGCCTGGAGTTCATCAGACCTTTATAGCAATCAGCCCCAGCATTTT.

The chain's CDR3 is CASSVAGVGNEQFF. The CDR3 DNA sequence: TGTGCCAGCAGTGTGGCGGGAGTTGGCAATGAGCAGTTCTTC. This chain uses TRBV6-4 with TRBJ2-1, with 7 bases fitting TRBD2. The CDR3 is 14 amino acids. Per the germline V gene, CDR1 is MRHNA and CDR2 is SNTAGT. Trimming at V came to 4 bases and at J to 6 bases, leaving 6 bases not matched to a gene.

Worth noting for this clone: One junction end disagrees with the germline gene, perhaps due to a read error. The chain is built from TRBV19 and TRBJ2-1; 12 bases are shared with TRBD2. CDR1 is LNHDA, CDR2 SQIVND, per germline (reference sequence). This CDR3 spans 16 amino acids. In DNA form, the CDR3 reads TGTGCCAGTACCAATTTAGGAAGGGGACTAGCGGGCCTCCGTATCTTC. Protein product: CASTNLGRGLAGLRIF.

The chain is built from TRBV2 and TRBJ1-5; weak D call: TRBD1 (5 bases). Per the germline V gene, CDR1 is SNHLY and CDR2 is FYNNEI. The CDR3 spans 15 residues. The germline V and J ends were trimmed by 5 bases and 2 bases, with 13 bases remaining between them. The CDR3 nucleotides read TGTGCCAGCAGTTTAATACGGGGGGGCAATCAGCCCCAGCATTTT. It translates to CASSLIRGGNQPQHF.

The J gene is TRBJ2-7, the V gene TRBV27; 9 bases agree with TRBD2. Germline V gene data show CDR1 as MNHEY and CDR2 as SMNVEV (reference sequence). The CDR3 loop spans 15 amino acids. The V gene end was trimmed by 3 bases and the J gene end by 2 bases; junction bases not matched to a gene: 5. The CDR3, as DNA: TGTGCCAGCAGTTTCGGACTAGCGAAGACCTACGAGCAGTACTTC. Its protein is CASSFGLAKTYEQYF.

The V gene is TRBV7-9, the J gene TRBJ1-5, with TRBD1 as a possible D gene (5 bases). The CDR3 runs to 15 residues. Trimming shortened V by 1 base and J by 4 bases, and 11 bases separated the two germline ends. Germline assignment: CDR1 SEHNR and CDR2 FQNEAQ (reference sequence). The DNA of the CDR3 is TGTGCCAGCAGCTTAGTTACGGGGGATAATCAGCCCCAGCATTTT. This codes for CASSLVTGDNQPQHF.

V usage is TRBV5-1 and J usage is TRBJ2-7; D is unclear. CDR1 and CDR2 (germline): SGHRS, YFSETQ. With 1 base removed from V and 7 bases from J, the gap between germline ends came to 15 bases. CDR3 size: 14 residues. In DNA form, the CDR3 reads TGCGCCAGCAGCTTGATGGGGTCTCCCGGGGAGCAGTACTTC. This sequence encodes CASSLMGSPGEQYF.